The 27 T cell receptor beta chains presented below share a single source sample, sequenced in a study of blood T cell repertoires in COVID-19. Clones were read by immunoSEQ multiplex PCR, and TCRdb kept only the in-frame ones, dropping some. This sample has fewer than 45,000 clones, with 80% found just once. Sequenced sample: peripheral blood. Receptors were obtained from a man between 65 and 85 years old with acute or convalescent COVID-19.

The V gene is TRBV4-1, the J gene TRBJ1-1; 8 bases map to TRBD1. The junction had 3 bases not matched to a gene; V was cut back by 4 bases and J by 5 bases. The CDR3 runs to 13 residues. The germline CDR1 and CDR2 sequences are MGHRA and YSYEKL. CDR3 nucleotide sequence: TGCGCCAGCAGCCTAACAGGGGGGACTGAAGCTTTCTTT. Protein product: CASSLTGGTEAFF.

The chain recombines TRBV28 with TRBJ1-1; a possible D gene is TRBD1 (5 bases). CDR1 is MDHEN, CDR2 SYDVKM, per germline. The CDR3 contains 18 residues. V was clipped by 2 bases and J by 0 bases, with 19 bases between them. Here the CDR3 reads CASSLHAGWGTMNTEAFF. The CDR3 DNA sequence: TGTGCCAGCAGTTTACACGCAGGGTGGGGAACCATGAACACTGAAGCTTTCTTT.

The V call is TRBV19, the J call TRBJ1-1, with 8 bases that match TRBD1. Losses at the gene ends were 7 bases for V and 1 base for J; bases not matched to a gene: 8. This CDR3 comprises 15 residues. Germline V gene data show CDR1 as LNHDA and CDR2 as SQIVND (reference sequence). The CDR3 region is CASKLTGTGNTEAFF. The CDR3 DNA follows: TGTGCCAGTAAGTTAACCGGGACAGGGAACACTGAAGCTTTCTTT.

The CDR3 DNA follows: TGTGCCAGCTCACCACCAAAGCCAGGGGGACTCGGAAACACCATATATTTT. This gives the protein CASSPPKPGGLGNTIYF. The rearrangement uses TRBV18 and TRBJ1-3, with 7 nucleotides matching TRBD1. Germline V gene data show CDR1 as KGHSH and CDR2 as LQKENI. The V gene end was trimmed by 0 bases and the J gene end by 4 bases; junction bases not matched to a gene: 9. There are 17 residues in the CDR3. Full variable domain (remainder filled in from reference TRBV18 and TRBJ1-3): NAGVMQNPRHLVRRRGQEARLRCSPMKGHSHVYWYRQLPEEGLKFMVYLQKENIIDESGMPKERFSAEFPKEGPSILRIQQVVRGDSAAYFCASSPPKPGGLGNTIYFGEGSWLTVV.

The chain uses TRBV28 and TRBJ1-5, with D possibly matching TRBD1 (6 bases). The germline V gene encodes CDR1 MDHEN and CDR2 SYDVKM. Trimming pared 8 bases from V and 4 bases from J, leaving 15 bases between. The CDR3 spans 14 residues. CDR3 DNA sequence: TGTGCCAGCCGAGAGGGGGTGAGAAATCAGCCCCAGCATTTT. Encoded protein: CASREGVRNQPQHF.

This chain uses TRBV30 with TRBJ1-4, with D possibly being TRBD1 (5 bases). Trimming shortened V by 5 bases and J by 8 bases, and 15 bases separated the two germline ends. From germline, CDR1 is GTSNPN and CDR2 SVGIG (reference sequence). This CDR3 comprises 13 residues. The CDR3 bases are TGTGCCTGGGAACCCCTTCGGGGGGAAAAACTGTTTTTT. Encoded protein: CAWEPLRGEKLFF.

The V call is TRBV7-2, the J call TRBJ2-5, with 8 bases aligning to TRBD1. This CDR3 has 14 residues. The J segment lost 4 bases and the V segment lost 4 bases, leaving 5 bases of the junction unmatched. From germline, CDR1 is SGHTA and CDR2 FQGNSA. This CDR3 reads CASSSFGQGETQYF. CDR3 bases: TGTGCCAGCAGCTCCTTTGGACAGGGAGAGACCCAGTACTTC.

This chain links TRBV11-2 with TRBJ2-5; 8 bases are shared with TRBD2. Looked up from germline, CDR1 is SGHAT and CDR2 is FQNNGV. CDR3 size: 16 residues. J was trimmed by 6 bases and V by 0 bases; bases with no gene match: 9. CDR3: CASSLDGGGLLQTQYF. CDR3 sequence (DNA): TGTGCCAGCAGCTTAGATGGCGGGGGGCTGCTGCAGACCCAGTACTTC.

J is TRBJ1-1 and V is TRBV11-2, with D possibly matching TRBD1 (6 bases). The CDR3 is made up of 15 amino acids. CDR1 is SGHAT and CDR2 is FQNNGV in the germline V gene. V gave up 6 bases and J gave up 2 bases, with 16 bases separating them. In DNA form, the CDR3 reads TGTGCCAGCAGACGGGGGGCAGGGAGAAACACTGAAGCTTTCTTT. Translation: CASRRGAGRNTEAFF. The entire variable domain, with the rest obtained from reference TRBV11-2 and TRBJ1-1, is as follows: EAGVAQSPRYKIIEKRQSVAFWCNPISGHATLYWYQQILGQGPKLLIQFQNNGVVDDSQLPKDRFSAERLKGVDSTLKIQPAKLEDSAVYLCASRRGAGRNTEAFFGQGTRLTVV.

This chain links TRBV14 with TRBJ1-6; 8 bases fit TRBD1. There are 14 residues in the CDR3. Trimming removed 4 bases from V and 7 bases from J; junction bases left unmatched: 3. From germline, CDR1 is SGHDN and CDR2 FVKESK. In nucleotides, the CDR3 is TGTGCCAGCAGCCCGACAGGGGTAAATTCACCCCTCCACTTT. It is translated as CASSPTGVNSPLHF.

The CDR3 sequence: CASSLTQDQPQHF. CDR3 in DNA: TGTGCCAGCAGTTTAACCCAGGATCAGCCCCAGCATTTT. The chain combines TRBV6-5 with TRBJ1-5; the D is unclear. Looked up from germline, CDR1 is MNHEY and CDR2 is SVGAGI. Trimming took 4 bases from V and 5 from J, leaving 9 bases between them. This CDR3 has 13 amino acids.

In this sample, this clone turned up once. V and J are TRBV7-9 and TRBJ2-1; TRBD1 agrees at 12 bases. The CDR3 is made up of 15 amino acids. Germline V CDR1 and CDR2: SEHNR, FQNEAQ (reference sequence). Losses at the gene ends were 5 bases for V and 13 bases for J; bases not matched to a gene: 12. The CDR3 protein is CASSPRDRGPIVQFF. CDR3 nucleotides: TGTGCCAGCAGCCCTCGGGACAGGGGGCCCATCGTACAGTTCTTC.

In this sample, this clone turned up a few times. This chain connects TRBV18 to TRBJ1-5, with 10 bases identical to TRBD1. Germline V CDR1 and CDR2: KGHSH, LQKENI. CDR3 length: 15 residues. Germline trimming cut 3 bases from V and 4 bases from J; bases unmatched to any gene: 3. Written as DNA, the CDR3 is TGTGCCAGCTCACCGGGACAGGGGTCAAATCAGCCCCAGCATTTT. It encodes CASSPGQGSNQPQHF.

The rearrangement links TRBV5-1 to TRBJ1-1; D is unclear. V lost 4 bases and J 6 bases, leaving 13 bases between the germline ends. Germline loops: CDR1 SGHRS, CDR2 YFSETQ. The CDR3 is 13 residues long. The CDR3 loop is CASSPRGEAEAFF. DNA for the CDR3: TGCGCCAGCAGCCCCCGAGGAGAGGCTGAAGCTTTCTTT.

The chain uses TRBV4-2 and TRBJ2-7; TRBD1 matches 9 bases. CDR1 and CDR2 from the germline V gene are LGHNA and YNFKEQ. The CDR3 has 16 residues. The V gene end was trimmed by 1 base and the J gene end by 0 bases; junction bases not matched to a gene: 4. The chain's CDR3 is CASSQVRGQGSYEQYF. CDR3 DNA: TGTGCCAGCAGCCAAGTTAGGGGACAGGGCTCCTACGAGCAGTACTTC.

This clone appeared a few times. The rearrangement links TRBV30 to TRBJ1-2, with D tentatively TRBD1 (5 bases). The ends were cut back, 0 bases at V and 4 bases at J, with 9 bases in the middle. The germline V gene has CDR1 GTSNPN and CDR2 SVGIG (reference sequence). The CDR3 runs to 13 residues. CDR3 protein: CAWSVQGAYGYTF. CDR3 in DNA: TGTGCCTGGAGTGTCCAGGGCGCCTATGGCTACACCTTC.

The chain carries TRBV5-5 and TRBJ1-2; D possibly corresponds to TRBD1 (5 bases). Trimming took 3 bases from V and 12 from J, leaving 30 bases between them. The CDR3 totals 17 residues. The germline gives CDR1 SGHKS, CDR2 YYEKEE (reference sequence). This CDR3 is CASSSRDGLWLTIGDTF. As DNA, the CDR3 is TGTGCCAGCAGCTCCCGGGACGGACTATGGCTAACCATTGGGGACACCTTC.

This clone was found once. Here the CDR3 reads CASSPEGGANNSPLHF. DNA for the CDR3: TGTGCCAGCTCACCAGAGGGGGGGGCCAATAATTCACCCCTCCACTTT. The chain recombines TRBV18 with TRBJ1-6; a possible D gene is TRBD1 (6 bases). The CDR3 sequence is 16 residues long. Deletions cut 2 bases from V and 5 bases from J, with 13 bases between. Per germline, CDR1 KGHSH and CDR2 LQKENI.

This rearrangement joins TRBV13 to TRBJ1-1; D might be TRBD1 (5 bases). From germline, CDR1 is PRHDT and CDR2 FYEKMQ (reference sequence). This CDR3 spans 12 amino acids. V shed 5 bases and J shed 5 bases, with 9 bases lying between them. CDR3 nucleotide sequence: TGTGCCAGCAGCCAGGGTTGGACTGAAGCTTTCTTT. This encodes CASSQGWTEAFF.

CDR3: CASSQGPDPLREKLFF. The CDR3 DNA is TGCGCCAGCAGCCAAGGTCCAGACCCCTTGAGGGAAAAACTGTTTTTT. V and J are TRBV4-3 and TRBJ1-4; D gene unclear. This CDR3 has 16 amino acids. Trimming took off 1 base at V and 8 bases at J, with 17 bases between the two ends. Per the germline V gene, CDR1 is LGHNA and CDR2 is YSLEER.

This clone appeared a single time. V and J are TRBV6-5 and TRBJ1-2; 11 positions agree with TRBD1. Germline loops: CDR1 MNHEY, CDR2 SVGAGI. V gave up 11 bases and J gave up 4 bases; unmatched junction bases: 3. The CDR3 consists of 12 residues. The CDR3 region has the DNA TGTGCCTCAGGGACAGGGGGCTATGGCTACACCTTC. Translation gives CASGTGGYGYTF.

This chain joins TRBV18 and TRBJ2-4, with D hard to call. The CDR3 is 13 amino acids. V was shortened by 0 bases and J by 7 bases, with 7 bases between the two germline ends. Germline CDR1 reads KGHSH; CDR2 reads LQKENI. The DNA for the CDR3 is TGTGCCAGCTCACCACCCCAGTGGAACATTCAGTACTTC. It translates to CASSPPQWNIQYF.

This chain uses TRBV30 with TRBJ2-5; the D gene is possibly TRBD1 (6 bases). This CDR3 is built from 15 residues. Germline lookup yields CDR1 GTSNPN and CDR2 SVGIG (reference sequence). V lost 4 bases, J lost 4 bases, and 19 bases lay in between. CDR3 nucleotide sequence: TGTGCCTGGACGTCGGGCAGGGGATTTCGAGAGACCCAGTACTTC. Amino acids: CAWTSGRGFRETQYF.

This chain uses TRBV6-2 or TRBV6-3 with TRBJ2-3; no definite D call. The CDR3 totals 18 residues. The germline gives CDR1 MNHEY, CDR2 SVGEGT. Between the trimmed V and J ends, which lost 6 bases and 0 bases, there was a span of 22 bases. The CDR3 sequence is CASSSTEPLFTSTDTQYF. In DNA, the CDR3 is TGTGCCAGCAGCTCGACTGAGCCGCTTTTCACTAGCACAGATACGCAGTATTTT.

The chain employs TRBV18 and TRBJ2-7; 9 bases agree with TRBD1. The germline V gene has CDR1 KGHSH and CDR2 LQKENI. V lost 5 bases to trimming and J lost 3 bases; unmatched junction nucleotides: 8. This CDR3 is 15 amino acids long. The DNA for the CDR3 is TGTGCCAGCTCAATGACAGGGGGGCTCTTCTACGAGCAGTACTTC. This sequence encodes CASSMTGGLFYEQYF.

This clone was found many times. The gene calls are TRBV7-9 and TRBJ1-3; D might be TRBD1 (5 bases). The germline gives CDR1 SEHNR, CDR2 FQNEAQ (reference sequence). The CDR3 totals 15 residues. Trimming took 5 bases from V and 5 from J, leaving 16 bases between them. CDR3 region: CASSDGTGGRNTIYF. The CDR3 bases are TGTGCCAGCAGCGACGGGACGGGAGGTCGAAACACCATATATTTT.

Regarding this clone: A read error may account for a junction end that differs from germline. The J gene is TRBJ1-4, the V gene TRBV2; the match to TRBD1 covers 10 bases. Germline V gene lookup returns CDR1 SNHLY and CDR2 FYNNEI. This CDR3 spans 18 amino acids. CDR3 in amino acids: CASREDRDRGQSKEKLFF. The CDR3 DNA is TGTGCCAGCAGAGAAGACCGGGACAGGGGTCAATCTAAGGAAAAACTGTTTTTT.